The 10 T cell receptor beta chains given below trace back to one sample, sequenced in a study of CD8+ T cells in alopecia areata. Treatment meaning: oral pan-JAK inhibitor, 5-10 mg twice daily. Following RNA extraction, reverse transcription yielded cDNA that acted as the sequencing template. TCRdb's table, derived via immunoSEQ multiplex PCR, lists solely in-frame clones and lacks some. The sample includes under 150,000 clones, roughly three fifths seen only once; the top ten take approximately 3.1%. The sequenced sample was CD4+ T cells sorted from blood, obtained at week 24, from a patient treated with tofacitinib. The receptors shown here come from a human donor with alopecia areata.

This rearrangement joins TRBV9 to TRBJ1-3, with D unresolved. The CDR3 has 14 residues. Trimming took 0 bases from V and 2 from J, leaving 6 bases between them. Germline V gene sequence: CDR1 SGDLS, CDR2 YYNGEE. The CDR3 loop reads CASSVEGTGNTIYF. CDR3 nucleotides: TGTGCCAGCAGCGTAGAAGGCACTGGAAACACCATATATTTT.

This clone was seen a single time. CDR3 coding DNA: TGTGCCAGCAGCGTAGCAGGGCAGACAGGGAGGAACACCATATATTTT. Protein: CASSVAGQTGRNTIYF. The chain recombines TRBV9 with TRBJ1-3; 7 bases map to TRBD1. The germline V gene encodes CDR1 SGDLS and CDR2 YYNGEE. The V gene end was trimmed by 0 bases and the J gene end by 7 bases; junction bases not matched to a gene: 10. This CDR3 contains 16 residues.

The chain links TRBV15 to TRBJ2-7; D not resolved. The CDR3 runs 15 residues. V was pared by 1 base and J by 0 bases, with 10 bases between. The germline CDR1 and CDR2 sequences are LNHNV and YYDKDF (reference sequence). DNA for the CDR3: TGTGCCACCAGCAGAGGTGGCAGTATCTCCTACGAGCAGTACTTC. Amino acids: CATSRGGSISYEQYF.

The V and J genes are TRBV4-3 and TRBJ2-2; D is uncertain. Trimming cost V 0 bases and J 0 bases, with 5 bases left between them. This CDR3 comprises 15 residues. The V gene's germline CDR1 is LGHNA and CDR2 YSLEER. This CDR3 is CASSQEYSNTGELFF. DNA of the CDR3: TGCGCCAGCAGCCAAGAATATTCGAACACCGGGGAGCTGTTTTTT.

The chain recombines TRBV7-2 with TRBJ1-2; D is possibly TRBD1 (5 bases). This CDR3 spans 14 amino acids. Trimming cost V 5 bases and J 4 bases, with 14 bases left between them. CDR1 and CDR2 from the germline V gene are SGHTA and FQGNSA. The CDR3 spells CASSARLDSYGYTF. CDR3 DNA: TGTGCCAGCAGCGCCCGCCTCGACAGCTATGGCTACACCTTC.

The rearrangement uses TRBV27 and TRBJ2-5; D perhaps matches TRBD1 (5 bases). Germline CDR1 is MNHEY and CDR2 is SMNVEV (reference sequence). Trimming removed 5 bases at V and 4 bases at J, with 14 bases between. This CDR3 has 14 amino acids. CDR3 in amino acids: CASSLRRGTETQYF. The CDR3 DNA follows: TGTGCCAGCAGTCTCAGAAGGGGTACAGAGACCCAGTACTTC.

This sequence joins TRBV30 and TRBJ2-4; D possibly corresponds to TRBD1 (6 bases). The CDR3 extends over 13 amino acids. Per germline, CDR1 GTSNPN and CDR2 SVGIG (reference sequence). With 8 bases removed from V and 3 bases from J, the gap between germline ends came to 14 bases. DNA for the CDR3: TGTGCCCGTTACAGGGAAGGCAAAAACATTCAGTACTTC. Amino acids: CARYREGKNIQYF.

The chain couples TRBV10-3 to TRBJ1-1; no clear D gene. The CDR3 has 13 residues. Germline V gene data show CDR1 as ENHRY and CDR2 as SYGVKD. V lost 0 bases and J lost 5, with 7 bases in between. The CDR3 DNA is TGTGCCATCAGTGAGTCAGGGAGGACTGAAGCTTTCTTT. Amino acid sequence: CAISESGRTEAFF.

This clone was seen only a few times. The chain employs TRBV6-1 and TRBJ1-6; tentative D call: TRBD1 (6 bases). Germline V gene data show CDR1 as MNHNS and CDR2 as SASEGT. CDR3 length equals 12 residues. Deletions cut 5 bases from V and 10 bases from J, with 9 bases between. The CDR3 here is CASSRDISPLHF. In DNA, the CDR3 is TGTGCCAGCAGTCGGGACATCTCACCCCTCCACTTT.

This clone was picked up a small number of times. This sequence joins TRBV7-2 and TRBJ2-5, with D hard to call. V lost 7 bases and J lost 2, with 11 bases in between. Germline lookup yields CDR1 SGHTA and CDR2 FQGNSA. This CDR3 is 13 amino acids long. The CDR3 DNA reads TGTGCCAGCACCCTCGTTCCTCAAGAGACCCAGTACTTC. Protein: CASTLVPQETQYF.